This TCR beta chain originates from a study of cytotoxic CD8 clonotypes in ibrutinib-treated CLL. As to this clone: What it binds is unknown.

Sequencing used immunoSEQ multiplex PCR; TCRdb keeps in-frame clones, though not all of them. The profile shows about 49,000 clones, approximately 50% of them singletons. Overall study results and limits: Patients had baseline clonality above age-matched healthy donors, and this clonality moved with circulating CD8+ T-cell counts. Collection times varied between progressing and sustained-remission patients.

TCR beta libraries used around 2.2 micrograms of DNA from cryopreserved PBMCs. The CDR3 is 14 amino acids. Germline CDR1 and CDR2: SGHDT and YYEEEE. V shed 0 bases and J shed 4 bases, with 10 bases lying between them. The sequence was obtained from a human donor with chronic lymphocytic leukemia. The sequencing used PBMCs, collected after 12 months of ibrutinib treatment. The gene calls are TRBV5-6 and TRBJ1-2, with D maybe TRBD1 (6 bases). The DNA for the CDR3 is TGTGCCAGCAGCTTGGGCAGGGGCGCCTATGGCTACACCTTC. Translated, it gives CASSLGRGAYGYTF.